The rows below give T cell receptor beta chains drawn from one sample of a study of blood T cell repertoires in COVID-19. Measured with immunoSEQ multiplex PCR; TCRdb has only the in-frame clones, and not every one. The sample lists approximately 200,000 clones, 70% to 85% occurring once. Material: PBMCs or T cells enriched from blood (not recorded which). All receptors derive from a woman in her twenties or thirties who had recovered from COVID-19. The CDR3 runs from the conserved cysteine through the conserved F or W. The order of the fields is J gene, V gene, CDR3 protein.

J gene: TRBJ1-4; V gene: TRBV9; CDR3 protein: CASSVEEGQANEKLFF
J gene: TRBJ2-1; V gene: TRBV7-8; CDR3 protein: CASSPPMGSSAYNEQFF
J gene: TRBJ1-1; V gene: TRBV6-5; CDR3 protein: CASTPLRGNTEAFF
J gene: TRBJ1-5; V gene: TRBV28; CDR3 protein: CASSASGQKNQPQHF
J gene: TRBJ1-1; V gene: TRBV21-1; CDR3 protein: CARGPNTEAFF
J gene: TRBJ1-2; V gene: TRBV27; CDR3 protein: CASSSGYGYTF
J gene: TRBJ2-3; V gene: TRBV18; CDR3 protein: CASSRLAGVTDTQYF
J gene: TRBJ1-2; V gene: TRBV27; CDR3 protein: CASSLKGRQSYGYTF
J gene: TRBJ2-2; V gene: TRBV19; CDR3 protein: CASSILSTTGELFF
J gene: TRBJ1-2; V gene: TRBV27; CDR3 protein: CASSLQGQANYGYTF
J gene: TRBJ2-7; V gene: TRBV5-6; CDR3 protein: CASSLAELGDYF
J gene: TRBJ1-1; V gene: TRBV25-1; CDR3 protein: CASSDFGLHTEAFF
J gene: TRBJ1-1; V gene: TRBV6-2/TRBV6-3; CDR3 protein: CASSYHPRMNTEAFF
J gene: TRBJ2-2; V gene: TRBV5-4; CDR3 protein: CASSLGGTSGRAGELFF
J gene: TRBJ1-4; V gene: TRBV28; CDR3 protein: CASRGREREKLFF
J gene: TRBJ2-3; V gene: TRBV9; CDR3 protein: CASSAKHLGGEVADTQYF
J gene: TRBJ1-6; V gene: TRBV4-2; CDR3 protein: CASSQDPGALLGPNSPLHF
J gene: TRBJ2-1; V gene: TRBV30; CDR3 protein: CAWSERLAGSRSWEQFF
J gene: TRBJ1-3; V gene: TRBV7-9; CDR3 protein: CASSLPTTGLRNTIYF
J gene: TRBJ2-1; V gene: TRBV23-1; CDR3 protein: CARTPLAGECYNEQFF
J gene: TRBJ2-7; V gene: TRBV9; CDR3 protein: CASSVGGTVYEQYF
J gene: TRBJ2-7; V gene: TRBV27; CDR3 protein: CASSLLGAGGPGEQYF
J gene: TRBJ1-4; V gene: TRBV2; CDR3 protein: CASSNQFLSEKLFF
J gene: TRBJ2-4; V gene: TRBV2; CDR3 protein: CASSEGRVGYF
J gene: TRBJ1-2; V gene: TRBV11-2; CDR3 protein: CASSRISIRGASGYTF
J gene: TRBJ1-2; V gene: TRBV7-2; CDR3 protein: CASSSPGQQNYGYTF
J gene: TRBJ1-5; V gene: TRBV7-6; CDR3 protein: CASSLGGRVGNQPQHF
J gene: TRBJ1-4; V gene: TRBV15; CDR3 protein: CATSRGQDRNEKLFF
J gene: TRBJ1-3; V gene: TRBV11-2; CDR3 protein: CASSLYAGGRGNTIYF
J gene: TRBJ2-4; V gene: TRBV7-8; CDR3 protein: CASSPYTGLAKNIQYF
J gene: TRBJ2-1; V gene: TRBV7-2; CDR3 protein: CASSPKSGSVNEQFF
J gene: TRBJ2-1; V gene: TRBV7-9; CDR3 protein: CASSLSGRGANEQFF
J gene: TRBJ2-1; V gene: TRBV11-3; CDR3 protein: CASSLGRGNEQFF
J gene: TRBJ2-5; V gene: TRBV18; CDR3 protein: CASSSFGTGYQETQYF
J gene: TRBJ2-5; V gene: TRBV7-7; CDR3 protein: CASSLGLMGRETQYF
J gene: TRBJ1-2; V gene: TRBV29-1; CDR3 protein: CSAGTGLNYGYTF
J gene: TRBJ2-7; V gene: TRBV7-9; CDR3 protein: CASSSGARSYEQYF